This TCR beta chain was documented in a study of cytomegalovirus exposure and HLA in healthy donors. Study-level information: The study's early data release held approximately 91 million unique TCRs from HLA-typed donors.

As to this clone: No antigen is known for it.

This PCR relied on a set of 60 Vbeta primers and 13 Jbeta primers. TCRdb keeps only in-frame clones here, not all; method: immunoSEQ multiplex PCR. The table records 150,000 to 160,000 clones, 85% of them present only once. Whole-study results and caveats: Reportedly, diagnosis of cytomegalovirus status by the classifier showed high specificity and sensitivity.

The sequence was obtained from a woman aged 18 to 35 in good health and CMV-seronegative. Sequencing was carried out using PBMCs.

For the CDR3, the DNA is TGTGCCAGCGGGGAGGGACCAAGCGAGGGAGCCAACGTCCTGACTTTC. Its translation is CASGEGPSEGANVLTF. V gene TRBV27 combines with J gene TRBJ2-6; 7 bases match TRBD2. The trim removed 8 bases at V and 7 bases at J, leaving 14 bases unmatched. This CDR3 comprises 16 residues. In germline, CDR1 is MNHEY, CDR2 SMNVEV (reference sequence).